Listed here are 11 T cell receptor beta chains from one sample, sequenced in a study of blood T cell repertoires in COVID-19. This table comes from immunoSEQ multiplex PCR, and its TCRdb copy is limited to in-frame clones, with some not included. The sample records 35,000 to 50,000 clones, 75% to 90% being singletons. Sequencing input: peripheral blood. The receptors stem from a man aged 45 to 65 with active or convalescent COVID-19.

The gene calls are TRBV19 and TRBJ1-2; D possibly corresponds to TRBD1 (6 bases). The CDR3 consists of 14 residues. V gave up 6 bases and J gave up 4 bases, with 15 bases separating them. Germline V gene lookup returns CDR1 LNHDA and CDR2 SQIVND (reference sequence). The CDR3 region has the DNA TGTGCCAGTAGGACCACCCAACAGGGCTATGGCTACACCTTC. Translation: CASRTTQQGYGYTF.

The rearrangement links TRBV20-1 to TRBJ2-3; D ambiguous. CDR1 and CDR2 from the germline V gene are DFQATT and SNEGSKA (reference sequence). This CDR3 contains 13 residues. Trimming took off 3 bases at V and 3 bases at J, with 10 bases between the two ends. Here the CDR3 reads CSASRGGTDTQYF. The DNA for the CDR3 is TGCAGTGCTAGTAGAGGTGGGACAGATACGCAGTATTTT.

V usage is TRBV27 and J usage is TRBJ1-5, with D uncertain. This CDR3 has 14 residues. CDR1 and CDR2 (germline): MNHEY, SMNVEV (reference sequence). The V and J ends lost 8 bases and 6 bases respectively, with 17 bases between them. CDR3 sequence: CASPAEKSGQPQHF. DNA for the CDR3: TGTGCCAGCCCCGCGGAAAAAAGCGGTCAGCCCCAGCATTTT.

This clone was picked up one time. This chain connects TRBV10-2 to TRBJ1-2; no clear D gene. The germline V and J ends were trimmed by 2 bases and 2 bases, with 6 bases remaining between them. The CDR3 contains 13 residues. Germline CDR1 reads WSHSY; CDR2 reads SAAADI. The CDR3 region is CASSEGQNYGYTF. CDR3 coding DNA: TGCGCCAGCAGTGAGGGGCAGAACTATGGCTACACCTTC.

The genes are TRBV7-8 and TRBJ2-1; 7 bases are a match to TRBD2. Trimming at V came to 1 base and at J to 6 bases, leaving 6 bases not matched to a gene. Per germline, CDR1 SGHVS and CDR2 FQNEAQ. CDR3 length: 15 amino acids. In DNA form, the CDR3 reads TGTGCCAGCAGCTTAGGGACTAGTTTTGGCAATGAGCAGTTCTTC. Protein sequence: CASSLGTSFGNEQFF.

V and J are TRBV7-9 and TRBJ1-1, with 8 nucleotides matching TRBD1. Losses at the gene ends were 4 bases for V and 4 bases for J; bases not matched to a gene: 2. Germline-derived CDR1 and CDR2 are SEHNR and FQNEAQ (reference sequence). CDR3 length: 13 amino acids. CDR3 protein: CASSYTGGTEAFF. The CDR3 region has the DNA TGTGCCAGCAGCTACACAGGGGGCACTGAAGCTTTCTTT.

The chain carries TRBV7-9 and TRBJ1-2; no definite D call. The CDR3 covers 12 residues. Germline loops: CDR1 SEHNR, CDR2 FQNEAQ (reference sequence). V was cut by 2 bases and J by 8 bases, with 9 bases left in between. The CDR3 sequence: CASSLREKGYTF. As DNA, the CDR3 is TGTGCCAGCAGCTTACGGGAAAAAGGCTACACCTTC.

The chain is built from TRBV27 and TRBJ1-6; the D gene is possibly TRBD1 (6 bases). Trimming shortened V by 4 bases and J by 5 bases, and 12 bases separated the two germline ends. Germline CDR1 reads MNHEY; CDR2 reads SMNVEV (reference sequence). This CDR3 is 15 amino acids long. CDR3: CASSWTATDNSPLHF. Written as DNA, the CDR3 is TGTGCCAGCAGTTGGACAGCCACGGATAATTCACCCCTCCACTTT.

The chain employs TRBV19 and TRBJ2-7; the D gene is possibly TRBD1 (6 bases). CDR1 and CDR2 (germline): LNHDA, SQIVND (reference sequence). V lost 6 bases, J lost 5 bases, and 11 bases lay in between. The CDR3 is 12 amino acids. The CDR3 here is CASSDRINEQYF. The CDR3 DNA is TGTGCCAGTAGCGACAGGATCAACGAGCAGTACTTC.

This clone was counted only a few times. The CDR3 region has the DNA TGCAGTGCTCGGACAGCCAACGTCCTGACTTTC. This codes for CSARTANVLTF. This sequence joins TRBV20-1 and TRBJ2-6, with a possible D match to TRBD1 (5 bases). Per the germline V gene, CDR1 is DFQATT and CDR2 is SNEGSKA (reference sequence). The CDR3 is made up of 11 amino acids. The V and J ends lost 5 bases and 7 bases respectively, with 6 bases between them.

This clone was detected once. This sequence joins TRBV6-5 and TRBJ2-1, with 12 bases that match TRBD2. The V and J ends lost 6 bases and 8 bases, in that order; junction bases with no gene match: 5. CDR3 length: 14 amino acids. The germline CDR1 and CDR2 sequences are MNHEY and SVGAGI. The CDR3 protein is CASSGLAGKDEQFF. CDR3 nucleotides: TGTGCCAGCAGCGGACTAGCGGGGAAGGATGAGCAGTTCTTC.